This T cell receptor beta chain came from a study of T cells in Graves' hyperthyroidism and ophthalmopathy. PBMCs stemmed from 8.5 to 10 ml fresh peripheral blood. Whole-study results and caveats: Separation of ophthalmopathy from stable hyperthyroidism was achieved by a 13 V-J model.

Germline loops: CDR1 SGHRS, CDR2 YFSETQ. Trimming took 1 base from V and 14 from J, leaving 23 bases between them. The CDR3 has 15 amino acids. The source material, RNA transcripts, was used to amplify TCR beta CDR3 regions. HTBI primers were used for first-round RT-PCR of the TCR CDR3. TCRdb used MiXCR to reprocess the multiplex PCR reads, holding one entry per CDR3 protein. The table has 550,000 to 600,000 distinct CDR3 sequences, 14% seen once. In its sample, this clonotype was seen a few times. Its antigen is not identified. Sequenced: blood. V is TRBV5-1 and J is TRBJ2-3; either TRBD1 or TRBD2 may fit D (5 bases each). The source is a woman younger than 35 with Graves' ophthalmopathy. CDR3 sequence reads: CASSLPPLGTPEWYF. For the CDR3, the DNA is TGCGCCAGCAGCTTGCCCCCCCTGGGGACCCCGGAATGGTATTTT.